This T cell receptor beta chain came from a study of T-cell reconstitution after alpha-beta-depleted transplantation in children. Unique molecular identifiers were built into the TCRbeta library. Via MiXCR, TCRdb re-called the PCR reads, giving one row per CDR3 protein. The sample lists approximately 400,000 distinct CDR3 sequences, roughly 11% occurring once. This clonotype has more than one count but fewer than ten. There are 16 residues in the CDR3. The germline V gene encodes CDR1 SGHTA and CDR2 FQGNSA. Trimming took off 0 bases at V and 1 base at J, with 12 bases between the two ends. The chain uses TRBV7-2 and TRBJ2-5, with D unclear. Sequenced here: PBMCs from the stem cell graft donor, sampled from the stem cell graft. The receptor's source is a human donor who donated a stem cell graft to a child with acute myeloid leukemia. The chain's CDR3 is CASSLAGMGGQETQYF. The CDR3 region has the DNA TGTGCCAGCAGCTTAGCGGGGATGGGCGGCCAAGAGACCCAGTACTTC.